The 16 T cell receptor beta chains presented below share a single source sample, sequenced in a study of T cell changes during pregnancy in multiple sclerosis. Using immunoSEQ multiplex PCR, the repertoire was profiled, and TCRdb retains in-frame clones only, with some absent. Found here are fewer than 60,000 clones, around 90% of them singletons; the top ten hold roughly 1.2%. The starting material was peripheral blood, obtained after pregnancy. The receptors here all came from a female donor in good health, enrolled as a control in a pregnancy study.

This chain uses TRBV6-5 with TRBJ1-1; D remains ambiguous. This CDR3 contains 14 residues. CDR1 is MNHEY and CDR2 is SVGAGI in the germline V gene. V lost 2 bases, J lost 0 bases, and 7 bases lay in between. CDR3 protein: CASSYGPVNTEAFF. The CDR3 nucleotides read TGTGCCAGCAGTTACGGTCCGGTGAACACTGAAGCTTTCTTT.

This rearrangement joins TRBV30 to TRBJ2-7, with D perhaps TRBD2 (5 bases). Germline assignment: CDR1 GTSNPN and CDR2 SVGIG (reference sequence). The CDR3 is made up of 15 amino acids. Trimming took off 5 bases at V and 7 bases at J, with 24 bases between the two ends. Here the CDR3 DNA reads TGTGCCTGGTCCATCCCCGGGATGACCTTTGATGAGCAGTACTTC. The encoded protein is CAWSIPGMTFDEQYF.

This CDR3 reads CASSADGTGDNEQFF. As DNA, the CDR3 is TGTGCCAGCAGCGCCGACGGGACTGGAGACAATGAGCAGTTCTTC. The chain is built from TRBV9 and TRBJ2-1, with D possibly matching TRBD2 (6 bases). This CDR3 has 15 residues. Looked up from germline, CDR1 is SGDLS and CDR2 is YYNGEE. Trimming removed 3 bases from V and 5 bases from J, with 15 bases in between.

The V gene is TRBV15, the J gene TRBJ1-2; tentatively, D is TRBD1 (6 bases). There are 14 residues in the CDR3. Trimming removed 3 bases from V and 6 bases from J, with 14 bases in between. Germline CDR1 is LNHNV and CDR2 is YYDKDF (reference sequence). The CDR3 coding sequence is TGTGCCACCAGCAGTGGAACCAGGGGAGATGGCTACACCTTC. Its protein is CATSSGTRGDGYTF.

The V call is TRBV7-2, the J call TRBJ1-1; 7 bases agree with TRBD1. Germline CDR1 is SGHTA and CDR2 is FQGNSA. With V trimmed by 1 base and J by 1 base, 12 bases remained unmatched. This CDR3 is built from 18 residues. The CDR3 DNA follows: TGTGCCAGCAGCTTAGATCGCGTCAGGGGGTTGACGAACACTGAAGCTTTCTTT. Its translation is CASSLDRVRGLTNTEAFF.

The chain links TRBV6-5 to TRBJ1-2; 11 bases line up with TRBD1. Germline V gene sequence: CDR1 MNHEY, CDR2 SVGAGI. The CDR3 extends over 15 amino acids. The V segment lost 6 bases and the J segment 1 base; nucleotides outside the gene matches: 4. CDR3 region: CASRGQGGGNYGYTF. The DNA of the CDR3 is TGTGCCAGCAGGGGACAGGGGGGAGGTAACTATGGCTACACCTTC.

V gene TRBV2 combines with J gene TRBJ1-1, with a tentative D call TRBD1 (6 bases). Between the trimmed V and J ends, which lost 1 base and 2 bases, there was a span of 14 bases. Germline lookup yields CDR1 SNHLY and CDR2 FYNNEI. This CDR3 has 16 residues. DNA for the CDR3: TGTGCCAGCAGTGAAGGCAGGGGACACTCAAACACTGAAGCTTTCTTT. It encodes CASSEGRGHSNTEAFF.

The rearrangement joins TRBV5-1 to TRBJ2-3; possibly TRBD1 for D (6 bases). Germline loops: CDR1 SGHRS, CDR2 YFSETQ. This CDR3 spans 16 amino acids. V lost 0 bases and J lost 4, with 15 bases in between. The CDR3 bases are TGCGCCAGCAGCTTGGTTCTGCGGACAGACGCAGATACGCAGTATTTT. It is translated as CASSLVLRTDADTQYF.

This chain uses TRBV6-5 with TRBJ1-4, with D perhaps matching TRBD1 (5 bases). Trimming stripped 3 bases from V and 0 bases from J, with 8 bases between. Germline V CDR1 and CDR2: MNHEY, SVGAGI. This CDR3 comprises 15 residues. Here the CDR3 DNA reads TGTGCCAGCAGTTATTCGACAGCAACTAATGAAAAACTGTTTTTT. Its translation is CASSYSTATNEKLFF.

The rearrangement links TRBV6-1 to TRBJ1-1, with D possibly matching TRBD1 (6 bases). The V gene's germline CDR1 is MNHNS and CDR2 SASEGT. The CDR3 is made up of 13 amino acids. The ends were cut back, 7 bases at V and 0 bases at J, with 9 bases in the middle. The CDR3 DNA reads TGTGCCAGCAACAGGGTAATGAACACTGAAGCTTTCTTT. Translated, it gives CASNRVMNTEAFF.

The rearrangement links TRBV2 to TRBJ1-2; D is possibly TRBD1 (6 bases). The germline gives CDR1 SNHLY, CDR2 FYNNEI. This CDR3 has 14 residues. The germline V and J ends were trimmed by 7 bases and 8 bases, with 20 bases remaining between them. The CDR3 bases are TGTGCCAGCAAGGGGGGGGGTTTGCTCTACGGCTACACCTTC. Translating gives CASKGGGLLYGYTF.

This chain uses TRBV7-2 with TRBJ1-4; TRBD1 might be the D (6 bases). Germline V CDR1 and CDR2: SGHTA, FQGNSA. The CDR3 runs 16 residues. Trimming removed 5 bases from V and 8 bases from J, with 21 bases in between. CDR3: CASSRGGSLAVEKLFF. CDR3 coding DNA: TGTGCCAGCAGCCGGGGGGGCAGTCTGGCGGTCGAAAAACTGTTTTTT.

This chain joins TRBV5-1 and TRBJ2-7; 11 bases match TRBD2. V shed 2 bases, J shed 4 bases, and the junction held 2 bases outside the gene matches. The CDR3 sequence is 14 residues long. The germline V gene has CDR1 SGHRS and CDR2 YFSETQ. CDR3 sequence reads: CASSLLAGEYEQYF. CDR3 sequence (DNA): TGCGCCAGCAGCTTACTAGCGGGAGAGTACGAGCAGTACTTC.

The rearrangement links TRBV27 to TRBJ2-7; 10 nucleotides agree with TRBD2. The CDR3 runs to 14 residues. V lost 3 bases and J lost 3; bases outside the gene matches: 2. Looked up from germline, CDR1 is MNHEY and CDR2 is SMNVEV (reference sequence). Here the CDR3 DNA reads TGTGCCAGCAGTTTCGGGACTAGCGACTACGAGCAGTACTTC. Its translation is CASSFGTSDYEQYF.

The chain is built from TRBV5-6 and TRBJ2-5; 7 bases match TRBD1. The CDR3 is 15 residues long. The junction had 10 bases not matched to a gene; V was cut back by 3 bases and J by 5 bases. Germline V gives CDR1 SGHDT, CDR2 YYEEEE. The CDR3 DNA is TGTGCCAGCAGCTATGGGAACAGGGGAGCTGAGACCCAGTACTTC. This gives the protein CASSYGNRGAETQYF.

The chain combines TRBV18 with TRBJ2-1; D is uncertain. From germline, CDR1 is KGHSH and CDR2 LQKENI. The CDR3 is 14 amino acids. Trimming left V 3 bases short and J 5 bases short, with 11 bases between. The CDR3 sequence is CASSPSSPNNEQFF. The CDR3 DNA is TGTGCCAGCTCACCGAGTTCCCCTAACAATGAGCAGTTCTTC.